This T cell receptor (beta chain) was retrieved from a study of PD-L1 blockade in urothelial cancer. Background on the study: Male sex and bladder-origin urothelial cancer were recorded for about 90% of the roughly 30 patients. Timepoints chosen for blood analysis were 3 weeks (second dose) and 6 weeks after treatment start. The median number of T cells present in blood samples was 130,000 to 150,000.

Time point in this sample: pretreatment peripheral blood. The patients' disease, urothelial carcinoma, was locally advanced or metastatic. V lost 1 base and J 7 bases, leaving 11 bases between the germline ends. This CDR3 is 14 amino acids long. From germline, CDR1 is SGHAT and CDR2 FQNNGV. The assay was immunoSEQ multiplex PCR, and TCRdb's table has in-frame clones only and misses some. In the table there are some 45,000 clones, more than 70% of which are singletons. The chain recombines TRBV11-2 with TRBJ1-3, with no clear D. This receptor was identified in a man between 60 and 70 years old with urothelial cancer. Sequenced here: PBMCs, sampled around atezolizumab (anti-PD-L1) treatment. The CDR3 region is CASSLASTRNTIYF. The CDR3 DNA is TGTGCCAGCAGCTTAGCTTCCACCAGGAACACCATATATTTT.